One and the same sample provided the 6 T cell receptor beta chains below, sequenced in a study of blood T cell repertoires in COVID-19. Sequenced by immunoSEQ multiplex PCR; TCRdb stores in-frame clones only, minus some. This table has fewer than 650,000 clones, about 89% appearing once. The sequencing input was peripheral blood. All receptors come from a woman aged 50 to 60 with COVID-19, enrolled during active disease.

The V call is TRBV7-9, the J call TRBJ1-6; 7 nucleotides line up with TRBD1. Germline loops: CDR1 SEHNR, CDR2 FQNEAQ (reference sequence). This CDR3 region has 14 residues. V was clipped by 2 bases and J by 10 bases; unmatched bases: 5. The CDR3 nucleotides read TGTGCCAGCAGCTTACAGGGGGTGGGATCACCCCTCCACTTT. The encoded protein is CASSLQGVGSPLHF.

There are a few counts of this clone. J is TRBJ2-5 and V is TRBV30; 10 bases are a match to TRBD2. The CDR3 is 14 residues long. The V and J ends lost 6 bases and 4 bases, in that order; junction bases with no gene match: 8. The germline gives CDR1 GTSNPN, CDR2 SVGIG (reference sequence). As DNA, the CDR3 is TGTGCCTGCATCCTAGCGGGGGATGCAGAGACCCAGTACTTC. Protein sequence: CACILAGDAETQYF.

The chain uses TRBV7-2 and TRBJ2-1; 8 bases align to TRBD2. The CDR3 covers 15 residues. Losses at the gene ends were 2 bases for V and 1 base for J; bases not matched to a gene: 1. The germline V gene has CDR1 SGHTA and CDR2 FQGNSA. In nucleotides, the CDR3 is TGTGCCAGCAGCTTATCTAGCGGGTCCTACAATGAGCAGTTCTTC. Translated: CASSLSSGSYNEQFF.

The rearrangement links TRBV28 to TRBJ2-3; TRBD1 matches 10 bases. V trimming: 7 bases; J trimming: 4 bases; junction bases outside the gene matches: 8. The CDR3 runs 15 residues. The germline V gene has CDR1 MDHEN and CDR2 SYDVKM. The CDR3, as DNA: TGTGCCAGCACCCCGGGGACAGGGGTCCCAGATACGCAGTATTTT. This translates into CASTPGTGVPDTQYF.

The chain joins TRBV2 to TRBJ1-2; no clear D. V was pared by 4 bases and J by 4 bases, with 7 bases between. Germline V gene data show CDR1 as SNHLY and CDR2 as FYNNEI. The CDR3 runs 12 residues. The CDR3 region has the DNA TGTGCCAGCAGTGGCCTAGGCTATGGCTACACCTTC. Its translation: CASSGLGYGYTF.

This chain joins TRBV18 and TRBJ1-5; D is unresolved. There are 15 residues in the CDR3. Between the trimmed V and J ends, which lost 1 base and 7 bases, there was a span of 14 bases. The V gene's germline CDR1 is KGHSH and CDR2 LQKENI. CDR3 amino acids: CASSPREGIGQPQHF. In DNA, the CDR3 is TGTGCCAGCTCACCACGGGAGGGCATAGGCCAGCCCCAGCATTTT. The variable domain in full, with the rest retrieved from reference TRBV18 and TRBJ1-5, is NAGVMQNPRHLVRRRGQEARLRCSPMKGHSHVYWYRQLPEEGLKFMVYLQKENIIDESGMPKERFSAEFPKEGPSILRIQQVVRGDSAAYFCASSPREGIGQPQHFGDGTRLSIL.